This is a list of T cell receptor beta chains from one sample in a study of T-cell memory formation after mild COVID-19. TCRdb independently ran MiXCR on the 5' RACE reads; one entry per CDR3 protein. The table records under 450,000 distinct CDR3 sequences, more than 20% of them present only once. The sample consisted of PBMCs or a T cell subset sorted from them (not recorded which). The receptor source for this set is an adult woman who had mild COVID-19 (a few samples of this study predate the infection). Cell type and time point are not known. The CDR3 runs from the conserved cysteine through the conserved F or W. The order of the fields is J gene, clone size, V gene, D gene, CDR3 DNA, CDR3 protein. A D gene is named only where the DNA matches it firmly. Size tells how often a clone was seen (once, few, many) or the class of an expanded clone, and some rows leave it out.

j_call: TRBJ1-5
clone_size: .
v_call: TRBV23-1
d_call: .
cdr3_nt: TGCGCCAGCAGTCAATCCCCAGAACAGGCGCTCCAGCCCCAGCATTTT
cdr3_aa: CASSQSPEQALQPQHF

j_call: TRBJ1-2
clone_size: few
v_call: TRBV30
d_call: .
cdr3_nt: TGTGCCTGGATCCCCGGGACAACTAACTATGGCTACACCTTC
cdr3_aa: CAWIPGTTNYGYTF

j_call: TRBJ2-5
clone_size: .
v_call: TRBV3-1
d_call: TRBD2
cdr3_nt: TGTGCCAGCAGCCAAGATTACCCGGGACTCTCGGGAGGGTTTGGGGAGACCCAGTACTTC
cdr3_aa: CASSQDYPGLSGGFGETQYF

j_call: TRBJ2-5
clone_size: few
v_call: TRBV5-6
d_call: .
cdr3_nt: TGTGCCAGCAGCTTAAGCGGAGTCCGAGAGACCCAGTACTTC
cdr3_aa: CASSLSGVRETQYF

j_call: TRBJ1-2
clone_size: .
v_call: TRBV12-3/TRBV12-4
d_call: .
cdr3_nt: TGTGCCAGCAGTTCGACCCCTGTGGGGTCTAACTATGGCTACACCTTC
cdr3_aa: CASSSTPVGSNYGYTF

j_call: TRBJ2-3
clone_size: .
v_call: TRBV7-8
d_call: TRBD1
cdr3_nt: TGTGCCAGCAGCCCGGGGGACAGGGGTGTAGATACGCAGTATTTT
cdr3_aa: CASSPGDRGVDTQYF

j_call: TRBJ2-3
clone_size: few
v_call: TRBV7-2
d_call: TRBD2
cdr3_nt: TGTGCCAGCAGCCTTAGCGGGGGGGGCGGAGATACGCAGTATTTT
cdr3_aa: CASSLSGGGGDTQYF

j_call: TRBJ1-1
clone_size: few
v_call: TRBV5-4
d_call: .
cdr3_nt: TGTGCCAGCAGCAGCCGCTGGCCCCCCTCGGATGAAGCTTTCTTT
cdr3_aa: CASSSRWPPSDEAFF

j_call: TRBJ2-1
clone_size: .
v_call: TRBV20-1
d_call: TRBD2
cdr3_nt: TGCAGTGCTAGGGAAACTAGCGGGAGGGCCTACAATGAGCAGTTCTTC
cdr3_aa: CSARETSGRAYNEQFF

j_call: TRBJ1-1
clone_size: few
v_call: TRBV7-3
d_call: TRBD1
cdr3_nt: TGTGCCAGCAGCGTCGGACAGGGTTTGAACACTGAAGCTTTCTTT
cdr3_aa: CASSVGQGLNTEAFF

j_call: TRBJ1-5
clone_size: few
v_call: TRBV4-2
d_call: .
cdr3_nt: TGTGCCAGCAGCCCCCGGTCGCATCAGCCCCAGCATTTT
cdr3_aa: CASSPRSHQPQHF

j_call: TRBJ1-5
clone_size: .
v_call: TRBV7-6
d_call: .
cdr3_nt: TGTGCCAGCAGCTTAGACGGGGGTAGCAATCAGCCCCAGCATTTT
cdr3_aa: CASSLDGGSNQPQHF

j_call: TRBJ2-3
clone_size: .
v_call: TRBV6-1
d_call: TRBD1
cdr3_nt: TGTGCCAGCAGTGGGACAGGGGGGTCAGATACGCAGTATTTT
cdr3_aa: CASSGTGGSDTQYF

j_call: TRBJ2-5
clone_size: .
v_call: TRBV5-1
d_call: .
cdr3_nt: TGCGCCAGCAGCTTGTACGGGACTTCCCAAGAGACCCAGTACTTC
cdr3_aa: CASSLYGTSQETQYF

j_call: TRBJ2-4
clone_size: .
v_call: TRBV30
d_call: TRBD1
cdr3_nt: TGTGCCTGGAGCCCCGGACAGGGGGCGCACATTCAGTACTTC
cdr3_aa: CAWSPGQGAHIQYF

j_call: TRBJ1-1
clone_size: .
v_call: TRBV29-1
d_call: TRBD1
cdr3_nt: TGCAGCGTCCCAGGACAGGGGAACTGGGGCACTGAAGCTTTCTTT
cdr3_aa: CSVPGQGNWGTEAFF

j_call: TRBJ2-7
clone_size: few
v_call: TRBV10-3
d_call: .
cdr3_nt: TGTGCCATCAGTGAGTCTATCCCAGGGGCGGGCTACGAGCAGTACTTC
cdr3_aa: CAISESIPGAGYEQYF

j_call: TRBJ2-7
clone_size: .
v_call: TRBV4-1
d_call: .
cdr3_nt: TGCGCCAGCAGCCAATGGTCAGGCTACGAGCAGTACTTC
cdr3_aa: CASSQWSGYEQYF

j_call: TRBJ2-5
clone_size: .
v_call: TRBV4-1
d_call: TRBD2
cdr3_nt: TGCGCCAGCAGCCAAGAAGGGGGCCGGCGGGGGGGCCGGCAAGAGACCCAGTACTTC
cdr3_aa: CASSQEGGRRGGRQETQYF

j_call: TRBJ2-7
clone_size: .
v_call: TRBV7-9
d_call: TRBD1
cdr3_nt: TGTGCCAGCAGCTTAGATACAGGGGGAAGTAACGAGCAGTACTTC
cdr3_aa: CASSLDTGGSNEQYF

j_call: TRBJ1-5
clone_size: .
v_call: TRBV6-2/TRBV6-3
d_call: TRBD1
cdr3_nt: TGTGCCAGCAGGAGACAGGGTGTTTATCAGCCCCAGCATTTT
cdr3_aa: CASRRQGVYQPQHF

j_call: TRBJ2-3
clone_size: .
v_call: TRBV10-3
d_call: .
cdr3_nt: TGTGCCATCAACGGGGACTTCACAGATACGCAGTATTTT
cdr3_aa: CAINGDFTDTQYF

j_call: TRBJ1-1
clone_size: few
v_call: TRBV6-1
d_call: .
cdr3_nt: TGTGCCAGCAGTGAAAGGGGGATGAACACTGAAGCTTTCTTT
cdr3_aa: CASSERGMNTEAFF

j_call: TRBJ1-5
clone_size: .
v_call: TRBV20-1
d_call: .
cdr3_nt: TGCAGTGCTAGACCTCCCGGGGGAAATCAGCCCCAGCATTTT
cdr3_aa: CSARPPGGNQPQHF

j_call: TRBJ2-7
clone_size: .
v_call: TRBV20-1
d_call: .
cdr3_nt: TGCAGTGCCCGCCGAGGGATCCGCTACGAGCAGTACTTC
cdr3_aa: CSARRGIRYEQYF

j_call: TRBJ2-1
clone_size: .
v_call: TRBV24-1
d_call: TRBD2
cdr3_nt: TGTGCCACCAGTGTTCCCGGGACTAGCGGGGCGAATGAGCAGTTCTTC
cdr3_aa: CATSVPGTSGANEQFF

j_call: TRBJ1-1
clone_size: many
v_call: TRBV7-9
d_call: .
cdr3_nt: TGTGCCAGCAGCTTTGGGGGGAACACTGAAGCTTTCTTT
cdr3_aa: CASSFGGNTEAFF

j_call: TRBJ2-4
clone_size: few
v_call: TRBV10-3
d_call: .
cdr3_nt: TGTGCCATCAGTGAGTCACCGTTTTGGGGGATGGCCAAAAACATTCAGTACTTC
cdr3_aa: CAISESPFWGMAKNIQYF

j_call: TRBJ2-5
clone_size: few
v_call: TRBV6-5
d_call: TRBD2
cdr3_nt: TGTGCCAGCAGTTCGCGACTAGCGGGAGCCTCAGATGGCGAGACCCAGTACTTC
cdr3_aa: CASSSRLAGASDGETQYF

j_call: TRBJ2-5
clone_size: .
v_call: TRBV6-6
d_call: .
cdr3_nt: TGTGCCAGCAGTTACATCAGAGACGGGACCCAGTACTTC
cdr3_aa: CASSYIRDGTQYF

j_call: TRBJ1-3
clone_size: .
v_call: TRBV12-3/TRBV12-4
d_call: TRBD1
cdr3_nt: TGTGCCAGCAGTTTCGGGACAGAAACTGGAAACACCATATATTTT
cdr3_aa: CASSFGTETGNTIYF

j_call: TRBJ2-1
clone_size: .
v_call: TRBV6-5
d_call: TRBD1
cdr3_nt: TGTGCCAGCAGCCGACAGGGGATGGGCAATGAGCAGTTCTTC
cdr3_aa: CASSRQGMGNEQFF

j_call: TRBJ2-7
clone_size: .
v_call: TRBV30
d_call: .
cdr3_nt: TGTGCCTGGAGTGTACACGGCTTCCTACCGGCCGAGCAGTACTTC
cdr3_aa: CAWSVHGFLPAEQYF